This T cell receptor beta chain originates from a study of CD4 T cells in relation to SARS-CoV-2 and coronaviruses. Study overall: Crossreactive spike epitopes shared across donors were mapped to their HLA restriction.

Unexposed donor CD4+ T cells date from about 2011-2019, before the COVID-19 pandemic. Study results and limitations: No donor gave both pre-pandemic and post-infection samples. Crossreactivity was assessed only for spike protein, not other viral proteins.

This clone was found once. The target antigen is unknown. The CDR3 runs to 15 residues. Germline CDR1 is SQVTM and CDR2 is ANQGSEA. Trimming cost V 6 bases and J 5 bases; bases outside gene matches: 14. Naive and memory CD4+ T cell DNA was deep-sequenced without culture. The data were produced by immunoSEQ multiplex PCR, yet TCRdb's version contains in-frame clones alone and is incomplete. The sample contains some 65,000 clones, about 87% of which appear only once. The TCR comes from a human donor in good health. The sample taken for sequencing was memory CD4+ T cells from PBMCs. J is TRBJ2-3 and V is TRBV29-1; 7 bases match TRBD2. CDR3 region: CSVLGRGGSGDTQYF. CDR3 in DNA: TGCAGCGTCCTCGGTCGTGGCGGGAGCGGAGATACGCAGTATTTT.